The TCR beta chain under discussion was sequenced for a study of blood T cell repertoires in COVID-19. Original methodology: Amplification of reference gene primers provided the estimated nucleated cell counts. Data came from immunoSEQ multiplex PCR; TCRdb stores just in-frame clones and leaves some out. V and J calls and clone size come straight from that table; D and trimming were deduced from the DNA. The sample lists some 250,000 clones, roughly 84% occurring once. The CDR3 spans 15 residues. Germline V gives CDR1 SGHVS, CDR2 FQNEAQ. V was clipped by 2 bases and J by 3 bases, with 13 bases between them.

The source material was peripheral blood. The TCR was taken from a man aged 45-65 years with active or convalescent COVID-19. The gene calls are TRBV7-8 and TRBJ1-1; possibly TRBD1 for D (6 bases). Here the CDR3 DNA reads TGTGCCAGCAGCTTAACACAGAAGGGGGACACTGAAGCTTTCTTT. Its translation: CASSLTQKGDTEAFF.